The sequence of this T cell receptor beta chain was determined in a study of identical twins. Using its own MiXCR run on the 5' RACE reads, TCRdb lists one record per CDR3 protein. The sample consists of about 690,000 distinct CDR3 sequences, approximately 6.1% of them appearing once. Ten or more counts support this clonotype. The sequenced sample was naive T cells sorted from blood. This clonotype originated in a man younger than 35 in good health.

The CDR3 protein is CASRANNEQFF. The CDR3 coding sequence is TGTGCCAGCAGAGCTAACAATGAGCAGTTCTTC. The J gene is TRBJ2-1, the V gene TRBV7-9; D gene unclear. V lost 6 bases to trimming and J lost 5 bases, with 5 bases between them. From germline, CDR1 is SEHNR and CDR2 FQNEAQ (reference sequence). This CDR3 is 11 amino acids long.